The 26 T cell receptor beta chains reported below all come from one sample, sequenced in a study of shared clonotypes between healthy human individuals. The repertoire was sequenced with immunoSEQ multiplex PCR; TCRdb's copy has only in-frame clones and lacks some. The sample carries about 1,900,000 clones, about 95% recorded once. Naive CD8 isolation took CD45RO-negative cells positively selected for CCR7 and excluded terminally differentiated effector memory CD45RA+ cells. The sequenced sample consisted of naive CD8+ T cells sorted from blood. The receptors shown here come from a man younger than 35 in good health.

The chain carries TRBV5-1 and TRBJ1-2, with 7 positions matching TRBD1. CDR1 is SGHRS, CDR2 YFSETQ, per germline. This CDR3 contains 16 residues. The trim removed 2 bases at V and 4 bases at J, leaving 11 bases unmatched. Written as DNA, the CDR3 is TGCGCCAGCAGCTTTTGGTCAGGGGGTGCGACCTATGGCTACACCTTC. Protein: CASSFWSGGATYGYTF.

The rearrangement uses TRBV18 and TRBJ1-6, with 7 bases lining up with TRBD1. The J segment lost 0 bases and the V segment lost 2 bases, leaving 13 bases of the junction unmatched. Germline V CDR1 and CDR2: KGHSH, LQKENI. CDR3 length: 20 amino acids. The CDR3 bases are TGTGCCAGCTCACCAACCCGAGGGACAGATTTAAGCTCCTATAATTCACCCCTCCACTTT. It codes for CASSPTRGTDLSSYNSPLHF.

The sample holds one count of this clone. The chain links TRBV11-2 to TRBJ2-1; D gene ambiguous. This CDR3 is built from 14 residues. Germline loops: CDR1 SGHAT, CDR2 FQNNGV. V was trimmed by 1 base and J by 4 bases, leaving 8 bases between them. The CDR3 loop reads CASSLGPGYNEQFF. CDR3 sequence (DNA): TGTGCCAGCAGCTTAGGTCCCGGATACAATGAGCAGTTCTTC.

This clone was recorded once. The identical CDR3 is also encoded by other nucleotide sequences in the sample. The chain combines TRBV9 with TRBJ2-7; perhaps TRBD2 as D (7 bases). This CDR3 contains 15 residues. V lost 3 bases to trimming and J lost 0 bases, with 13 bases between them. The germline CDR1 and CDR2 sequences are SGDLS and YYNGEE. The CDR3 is CASSASGGNSYEQYF. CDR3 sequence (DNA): TGTGCCAGCAGCGCGTCGGGGGGCAACTCCTACGAGCAGTACTTC.

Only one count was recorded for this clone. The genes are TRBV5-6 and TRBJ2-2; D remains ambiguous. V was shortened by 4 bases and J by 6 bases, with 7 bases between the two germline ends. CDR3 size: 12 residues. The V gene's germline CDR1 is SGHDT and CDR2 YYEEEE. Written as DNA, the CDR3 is TGTGCCAGCAGCCTTTATTCCGGGGAGCTGTTTTTT. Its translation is CASSLYSGELFF.

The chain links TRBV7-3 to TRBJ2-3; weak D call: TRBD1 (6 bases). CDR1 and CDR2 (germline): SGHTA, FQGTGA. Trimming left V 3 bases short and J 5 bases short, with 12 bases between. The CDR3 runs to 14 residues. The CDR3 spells CASSFTGSRDTQYF. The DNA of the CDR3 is TGTGCCAGCAGCTTTACAGGGTCCAGAGATACGCAGTATTTT.

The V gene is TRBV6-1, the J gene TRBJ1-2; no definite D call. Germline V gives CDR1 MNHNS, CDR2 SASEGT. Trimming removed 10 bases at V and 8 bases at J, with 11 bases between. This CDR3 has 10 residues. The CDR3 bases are TGTGCCATCCTACTGACGGGCTACACCTTC. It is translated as CAILLTGYTF.

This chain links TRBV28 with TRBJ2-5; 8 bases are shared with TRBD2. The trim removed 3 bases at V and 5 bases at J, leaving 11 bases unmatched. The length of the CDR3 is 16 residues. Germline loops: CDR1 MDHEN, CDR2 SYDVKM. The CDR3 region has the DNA TGTGCCAGCAGTTTCCCCTCCGGCGGGGGGATGGAGACCCAGTACTTC. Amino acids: CASSFPSGGGMETQYF.

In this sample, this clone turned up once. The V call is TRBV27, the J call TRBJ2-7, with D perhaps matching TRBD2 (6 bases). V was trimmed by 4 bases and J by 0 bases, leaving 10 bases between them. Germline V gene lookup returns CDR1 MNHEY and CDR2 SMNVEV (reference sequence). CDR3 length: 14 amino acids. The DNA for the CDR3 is TGTGCCAGCAGTTATCGGCGGGGCTCCTACGAGCAGTACTTC. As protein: CASSYRRGSYEQYF.

The CDR3 nucleotides read TGTGCCAGTAGTCCGGAGGACGGAGATCCCTATGGCTACACCTTC. This encodes CASSPEDGDPYGYTF. This chain links TRBV19 with TRBJ1-2; D gene ambiguous. CDR3 length: 15 amino acids. From germline, CDR1 is LNHDA and CDR2 SQIVND (reference sequence). The V and J ends lost 5 bases and 4 bases respectively, with 17 bases between them.

CDR3 coding DNA: TGTGCCAGCAGCTTCTCAGGACAGGGGAGGTCAGATACGCAGTATTTT. Protein product: CASSFSGQGRSDTQYF. The chain has TRBV7-9 and TRBJ2-3; 9 bases map to TRBD1. This CDR3 contains 16 residues. CDR1 is SEHNR, CDR2 FQNEAQ, per germline (reference sequence). V lost 3 bases to trimming and J lost 4 bases; unmatched junction nucleotides: 8.

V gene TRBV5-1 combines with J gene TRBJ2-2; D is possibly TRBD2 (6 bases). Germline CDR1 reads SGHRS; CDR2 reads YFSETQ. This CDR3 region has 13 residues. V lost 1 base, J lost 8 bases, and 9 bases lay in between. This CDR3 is CASSLSLAGELFF. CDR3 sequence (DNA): TGCGCCAGCAGCTTGTCACTAGCAGGGGAGCTGTTTTTT.

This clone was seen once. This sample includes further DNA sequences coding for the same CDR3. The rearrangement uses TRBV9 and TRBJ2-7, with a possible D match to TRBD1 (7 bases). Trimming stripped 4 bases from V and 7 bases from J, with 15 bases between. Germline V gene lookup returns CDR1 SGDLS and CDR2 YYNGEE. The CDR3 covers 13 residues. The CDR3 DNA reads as TGTGCCAGCAGCTTGAGACAGGGAGGTGAGCAGTACTTC. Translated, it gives CASSLRQGGEQYF.

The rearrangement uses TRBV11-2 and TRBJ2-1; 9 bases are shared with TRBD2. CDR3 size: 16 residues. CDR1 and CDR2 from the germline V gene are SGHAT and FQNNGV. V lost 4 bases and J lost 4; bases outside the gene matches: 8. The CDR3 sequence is CASSYLAGINYNEQFF. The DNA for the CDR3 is TGTGCCAGCAGCTACCTAGCGGGGATTAATTACAATGAGCAGTTCTTC.

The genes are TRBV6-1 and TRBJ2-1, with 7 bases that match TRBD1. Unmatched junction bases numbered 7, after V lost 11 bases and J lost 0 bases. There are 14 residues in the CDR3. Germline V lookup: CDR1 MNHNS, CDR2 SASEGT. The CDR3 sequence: CAHGYRGSYNEQFF. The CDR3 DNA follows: TGTGCCCACGGGTACAGGGGCTCCTACAATGAGCAGTTCTTC.

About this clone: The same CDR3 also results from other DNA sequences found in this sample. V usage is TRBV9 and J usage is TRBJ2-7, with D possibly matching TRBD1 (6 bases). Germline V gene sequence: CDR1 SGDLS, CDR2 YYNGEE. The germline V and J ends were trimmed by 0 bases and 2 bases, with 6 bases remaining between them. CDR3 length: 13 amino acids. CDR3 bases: TGTGCCAGCAGCGTAGGGGACACCTACGAGCAGTACTTC. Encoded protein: CASSVGDTYEQYF.

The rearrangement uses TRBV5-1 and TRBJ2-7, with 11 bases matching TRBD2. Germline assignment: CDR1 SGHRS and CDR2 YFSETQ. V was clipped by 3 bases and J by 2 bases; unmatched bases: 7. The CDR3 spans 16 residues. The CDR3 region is CASSYEPSGGTYEQYF. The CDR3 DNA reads TGCGCCAGCAGCTACGAGCCTAGCGGGGGGACCTACGAGCAGTACTTC.

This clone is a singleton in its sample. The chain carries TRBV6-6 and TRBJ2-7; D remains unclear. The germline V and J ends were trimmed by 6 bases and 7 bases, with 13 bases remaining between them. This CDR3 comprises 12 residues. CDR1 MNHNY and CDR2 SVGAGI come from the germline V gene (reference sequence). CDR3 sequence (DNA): TGTGCCAGCAGCTCGGATTTAGGGGAGCAGTACTTC. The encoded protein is CASSSDLGEQYF.

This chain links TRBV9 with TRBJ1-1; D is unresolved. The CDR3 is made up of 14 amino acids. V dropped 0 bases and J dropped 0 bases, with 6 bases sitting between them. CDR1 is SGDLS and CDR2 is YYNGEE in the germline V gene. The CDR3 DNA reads TGTGCCAGCAGCGTAGGACATATGAACACTGAAGCTTTCTTT. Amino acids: CASSVGHMNTEAFF.

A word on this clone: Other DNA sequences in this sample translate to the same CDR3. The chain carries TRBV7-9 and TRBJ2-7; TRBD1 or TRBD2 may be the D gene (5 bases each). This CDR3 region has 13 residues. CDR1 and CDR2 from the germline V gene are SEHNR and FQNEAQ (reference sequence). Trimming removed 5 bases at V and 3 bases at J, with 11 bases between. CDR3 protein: CASSPRDRYEQYF. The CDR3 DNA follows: TGTGCCAGCAGCCCCCGGGACCGCTACGAGCAGTACTTC.

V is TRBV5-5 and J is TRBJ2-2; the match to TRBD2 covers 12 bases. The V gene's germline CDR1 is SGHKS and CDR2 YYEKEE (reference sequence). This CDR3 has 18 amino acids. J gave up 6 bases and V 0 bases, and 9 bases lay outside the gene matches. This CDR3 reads CASSLGMLAGGPPGELFF. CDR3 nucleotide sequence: TGTGCCAGCAGCTTGGGGATGCTAGCGGGAGGGCCCCCCGGGGAGCTGTTTTTT.

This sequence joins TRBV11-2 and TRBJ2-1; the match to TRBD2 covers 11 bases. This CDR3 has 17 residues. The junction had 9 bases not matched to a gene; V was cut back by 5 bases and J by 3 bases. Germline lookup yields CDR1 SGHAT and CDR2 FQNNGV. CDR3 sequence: CASSHGTSGRDYNEQFF. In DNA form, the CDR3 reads TGTGCCAGCAGCCACGGGACTAGCGGCCGGGACTACAATGAGCAGTTCTTC. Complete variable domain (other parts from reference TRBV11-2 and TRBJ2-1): EAGVAQSPRYKIIEKRQSVAFWCNPISGHATLYWYQQILGQGPKLLIQFQNNGVVDDSQLPKDRFSAERLKGVDSTLKIQPAKLEDSAVYLCASSHGTSGRDYNEQFFGPGTRLTVL.

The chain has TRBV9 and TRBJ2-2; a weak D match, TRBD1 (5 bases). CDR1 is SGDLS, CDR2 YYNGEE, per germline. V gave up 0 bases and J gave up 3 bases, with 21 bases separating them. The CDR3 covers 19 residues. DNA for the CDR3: TGTGCCAGCAGCGTAGCCGGTCTGGCAGGGATCGGGTACACCGGGGAGCTGTTTTTT. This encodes CASSVAGLAGIGYTGELFF.

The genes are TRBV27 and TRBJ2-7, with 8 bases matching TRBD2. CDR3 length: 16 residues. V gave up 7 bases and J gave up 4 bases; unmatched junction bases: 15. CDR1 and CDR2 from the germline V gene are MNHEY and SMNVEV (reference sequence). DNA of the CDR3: TGTGCCAGCACTAACCTGGGGGTAGCGGGGATTTACGAGCAGTACTTC. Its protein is CASTNLGVAGIYEQYF.

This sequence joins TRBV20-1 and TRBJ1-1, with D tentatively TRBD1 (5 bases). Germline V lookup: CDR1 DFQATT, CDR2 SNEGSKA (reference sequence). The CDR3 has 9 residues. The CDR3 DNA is TGCACCCCGGGACCGGGCGCTTTCTTT. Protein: CTPGPGAFF.

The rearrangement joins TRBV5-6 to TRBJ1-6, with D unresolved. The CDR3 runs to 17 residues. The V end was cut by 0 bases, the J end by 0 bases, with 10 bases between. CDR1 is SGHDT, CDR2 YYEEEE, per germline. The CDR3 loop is CASSLDTYSSYNSPLHF. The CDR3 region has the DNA TGTGCCAGCAGCTTGGACACCTATAGCTCCTATAATTCACCCCTCCACTTT.